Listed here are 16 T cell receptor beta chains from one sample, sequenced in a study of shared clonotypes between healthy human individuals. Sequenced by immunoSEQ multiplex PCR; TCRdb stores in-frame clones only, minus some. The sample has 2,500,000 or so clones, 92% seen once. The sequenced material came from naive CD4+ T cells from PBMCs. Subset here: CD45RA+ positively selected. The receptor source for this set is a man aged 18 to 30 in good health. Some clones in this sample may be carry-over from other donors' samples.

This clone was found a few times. Written as DNA, the CDR3 is TGTGCCAGCTCACCACCTAAGAGGACTGAAGCTTTCTTT. Translated, it gives CASSPPKRTEAFF. The chain recombines TRBV18 with TRBJ1-1; unclear D gene. Germline V gene data show CDR1 as KGHSH and CDR2 as LQKENI. Trimming stripped 0 bases from V and 5 bases from J, with 7 bases between. This CDR3 region has 13 residues.

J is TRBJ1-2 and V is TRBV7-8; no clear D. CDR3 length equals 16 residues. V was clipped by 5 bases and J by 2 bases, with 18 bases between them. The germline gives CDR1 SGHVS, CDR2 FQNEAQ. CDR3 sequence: CASSPPRRGRNYGYTF. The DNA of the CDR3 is TGTGCCAGCAGCCCCCCGCGTCGCGGGAGAAACTATGGCTACACCTTC.

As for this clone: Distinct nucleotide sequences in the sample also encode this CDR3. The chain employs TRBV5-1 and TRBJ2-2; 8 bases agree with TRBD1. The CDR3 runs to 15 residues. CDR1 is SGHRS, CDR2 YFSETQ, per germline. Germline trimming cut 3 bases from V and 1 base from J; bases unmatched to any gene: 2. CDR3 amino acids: CASSSGQGNTGELFF. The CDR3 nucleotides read TGCGCCAGCAGCTCCGGACAGGGGAACACCGGGGAGCTGTTTTTT.

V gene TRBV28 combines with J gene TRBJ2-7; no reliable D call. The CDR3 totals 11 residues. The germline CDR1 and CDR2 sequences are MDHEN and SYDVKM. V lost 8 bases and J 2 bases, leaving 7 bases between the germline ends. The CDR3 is CASGKPYEQYF. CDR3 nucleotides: TGTGCCAGCGGCAAGCCCTACGAGCAGTACTTC.

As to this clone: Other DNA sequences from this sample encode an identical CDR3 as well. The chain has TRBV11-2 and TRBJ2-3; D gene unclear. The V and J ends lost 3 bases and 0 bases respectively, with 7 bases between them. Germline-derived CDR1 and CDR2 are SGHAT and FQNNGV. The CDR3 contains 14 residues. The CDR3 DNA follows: TGTGCCAGCAGCTTTAGTGGGAGCACAGATACGCAGTATTTT. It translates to CASSFSGSTDTQYF. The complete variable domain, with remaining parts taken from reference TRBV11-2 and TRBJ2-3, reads EAGVAQSPRYKIIEKRQSVAFWCNPISGHATLYWYQQILGQGPKLLIQFQNNGVVDDSQLPKDRFSAERLKGVDSTLKIQPAKLEDSAVYLCASSFSGSTDTQYFGPGTRLTVL.

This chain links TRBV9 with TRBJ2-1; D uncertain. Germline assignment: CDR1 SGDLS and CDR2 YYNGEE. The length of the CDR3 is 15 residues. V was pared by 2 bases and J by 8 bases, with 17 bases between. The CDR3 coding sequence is TGTGCCAGCAGCGTTAACCTTGGAGTCTTCGATGAGCAGTTCTTC. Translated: CASSVNLGVFDEQFF.

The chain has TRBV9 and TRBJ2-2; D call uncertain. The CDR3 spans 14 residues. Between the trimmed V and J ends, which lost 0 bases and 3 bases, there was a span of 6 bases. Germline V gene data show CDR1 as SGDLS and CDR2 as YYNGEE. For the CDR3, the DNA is TGTGCCAGCAGCGTAGTTTGGGACACCGGGGAGCTGTTTTTT. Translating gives CASSVVWDTGELFF.

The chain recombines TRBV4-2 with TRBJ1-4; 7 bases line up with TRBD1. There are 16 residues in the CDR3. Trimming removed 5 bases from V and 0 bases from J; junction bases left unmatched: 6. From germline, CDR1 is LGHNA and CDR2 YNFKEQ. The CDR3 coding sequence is TGTGCCAGCAGCTCGGGACAGAGTGCAACTAATGAAAAACTGTTTTTT. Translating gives CASSSGQSATNEKLFF.

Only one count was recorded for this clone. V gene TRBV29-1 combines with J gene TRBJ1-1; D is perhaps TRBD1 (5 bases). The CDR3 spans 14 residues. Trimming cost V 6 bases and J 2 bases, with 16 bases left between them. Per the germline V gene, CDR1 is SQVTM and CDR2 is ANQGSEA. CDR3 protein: CSVSLLTVNTEAFF. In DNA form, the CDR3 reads TGCAGCGTCTCGCTCCTGACAGTTAACACTGAAGCTTTCTTT.

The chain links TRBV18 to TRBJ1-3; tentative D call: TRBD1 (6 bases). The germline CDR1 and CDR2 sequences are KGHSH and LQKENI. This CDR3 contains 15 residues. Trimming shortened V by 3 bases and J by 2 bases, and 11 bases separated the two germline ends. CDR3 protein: CASSPQQGAGNTIYF. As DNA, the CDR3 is TGTGCCAGCTCACCCCAACAGGGCGCTGGAAACACCATATATTTT.

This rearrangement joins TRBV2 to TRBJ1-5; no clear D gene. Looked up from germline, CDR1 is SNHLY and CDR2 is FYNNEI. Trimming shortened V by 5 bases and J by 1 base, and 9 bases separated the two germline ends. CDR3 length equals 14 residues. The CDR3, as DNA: TGTGCCAGCAGTAACACCCAAAGCAATCAGCCCCAGCATTTT. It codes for CASSNTQSNQPQHF.

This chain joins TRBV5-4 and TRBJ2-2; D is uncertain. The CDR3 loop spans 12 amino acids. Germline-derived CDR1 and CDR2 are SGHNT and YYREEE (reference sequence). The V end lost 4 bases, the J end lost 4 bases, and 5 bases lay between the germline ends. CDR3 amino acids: CASSRTTGELFF. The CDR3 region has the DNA TGTGCCAGCAGCCGGACCACCGGGGAGCTGTTTTTT.

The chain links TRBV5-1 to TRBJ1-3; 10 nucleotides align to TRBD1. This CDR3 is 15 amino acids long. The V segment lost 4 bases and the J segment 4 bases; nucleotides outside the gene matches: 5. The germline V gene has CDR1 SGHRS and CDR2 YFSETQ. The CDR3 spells CASSQTGGDGNTIYF. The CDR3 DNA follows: TGCGCCAGCAGCCAGACAGGGGGCGACGGAAACACCATATATTTT.

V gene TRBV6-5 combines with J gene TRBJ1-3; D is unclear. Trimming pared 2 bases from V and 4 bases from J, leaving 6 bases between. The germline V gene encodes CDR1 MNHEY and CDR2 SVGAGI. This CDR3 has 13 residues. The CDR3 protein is CASSYGAGNTIYF. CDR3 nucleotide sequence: TGTGCCAGCAGTTACGGAGCGGGAAACACCATATATTTT.

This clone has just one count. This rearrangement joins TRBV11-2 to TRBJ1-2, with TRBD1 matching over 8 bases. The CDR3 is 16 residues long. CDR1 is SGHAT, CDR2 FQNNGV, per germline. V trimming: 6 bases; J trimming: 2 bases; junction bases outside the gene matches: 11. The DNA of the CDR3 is TGTGCCAGCAGTTCGGTCTCCGGGACAGGAAACTATGGCTACACCTTC. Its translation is CASSSVSGTGNYGYTF.

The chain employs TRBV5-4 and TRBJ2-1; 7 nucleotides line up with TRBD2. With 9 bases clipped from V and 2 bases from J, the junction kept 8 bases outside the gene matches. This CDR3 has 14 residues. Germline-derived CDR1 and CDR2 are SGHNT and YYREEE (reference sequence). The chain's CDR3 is CATKPGGTYNEQFF. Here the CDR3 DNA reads TGTGCCACCAAACCCGGGGGGACCTACAATGAGCAGTTCTTC.